The 26 T cell receptor beta chains below all came from one sample that was sequenced in a study of T cell responses to AZD1222 COVID-19 vaccine. Assay used: immunoSEQ multiplex PCR; TCRdb lists only in-frame clones, some missing. The sample includes roughly 70,000 clones, about 85% seen only once; the top ten take approximately 1.3%. Here the sequenced sample was peripheral blood, taken 28 days after the second AZD1222 dose. The source is an adult who received the AZD1222 COVID-19 vaccine.

The rearrangement uses TRBV18 and TRBJ2-3; D gene unclear. The CDR3 spans 14 residues. Germline CDR1 is KGHSH and CDR2 is LQKENI. V shed 2 bases and J shed 6 bases, with 12 bases lying between them. CDR3 residues: CASSPGVVRDTQYF. CDR3 DNA sequence: TGTGCCAGCTCACCAGGCGTCGTACGGGATACGCAGTATTTT.

The chain uses TRBV29-1 and TRBJ1-2; 9 nucleotides line up with TRBD1. CDR1 is SQVTM and CDR2 is ANQGSEA in the germline V gene. The CDR3 is 13 residues long. V shed 4 bases, J shed 4 bases, and the junction held 4 bases outside the gene matches. CDR3 loop: CSVGGQGFYGYTF. CDR3 DNA: TGCAGCGTTGGTGGACAGGGGTTCTATGGCTACACCTTC.

This clone was seen once. The rearrangement joins TRBV5-5 to TRBJ2-5; D ambiguous. This CDR3 comprises 12 residues. Trimming shortened V by 2 bases and J by 7 bases, and 9 bases separated the two germline ends. CDR1 and CDR2 (germline): SGHKS, YYEKEE (reference sequence). CDR3 sequence: CASSFGLGTQYF. CDR3 DNA sequence: TGTGCCAGCAGCTTTGGTCTGGGGACCCAGTACTTC. Combining the CDR3 with reference TRBV5-5 and TRBJ2-5 gives the whole variable domain DAGVTQSPTHLIKTRGQQVTLRCSPISGHKSVSWYQQVLGQGPQFIFQYYEKEERGRGNFPDRFSARQFPNYSSELNVNALLLGDSALYLCASSFGLGTQYFGPGTRLLVL.

The chain joins TRBV18 to TRBJ2-2; TRBD2 might be the D (6 bases). The CDR3 sequence is 16 residues long. Germline lookup yields CDR1 KGHSH and CDR2 LQKENI. V was pared by 4 bases and J by 4 bases, with 16 bases between. DNA for the CDR3: TGTGCCAGCTCACAAATCAGCGGGCCTCTCACCGGGGAGCTGTTTTTT. This translates into CASSQISGPLTGELFF.

This clone was recorded once. In DNA, the CDR3 is TGTGCCAGCAGCCCCGCAGGGTTTGGCTACACCTTC. Translating it yields CASSPAGFGYTF. This chain links TRBV11-1 with TRBJ1-2, with D maybe TRBD1 (5 bases). This CDR3 is 12 amino acids long. The V gene's germline CDR1 is SGHAT and CDR2 FQDESV (reference sequence). V gave up 5 bases and J gave up 7 bases, with 11 bases separating them.

This chain connects TRBV30 to TRBJ1-6; D is perhaps TRBD1 (6 bases). The germline V gene has CDR1 GTSNPN and CDR2 SVGIG (reference sequence). The CDR3 covers 15 residues. Deletions cut 0 bases from V and 10 bases from J, with 16 bases between. As DNA, the CDR3 is TGTGCCTGGAGTGTACGGGGCAGGGGAAGGTCACCCCTCCACTTT. It is translated as CAWSVRGRGRSPLHF.

This chain links TRBV28 with TRBJ1-5, with D unclear. Deletions cut 1 base from V and 2 bases from J, with 12 bases between. Germline CDR1 is MDHEN and CDR2 is SYDVKM. The CDR3 has 16 residues. The CDR3 DNA is TGTGCCAGCAGTTTATCGGCTGGGGTTGGCAATCAGCCCCAGCATTTT. Translated: CASSLSAGVGNQPQHF. Full variable domain (remainder filled in from reference TRBV28 and TRBJ1-5): DVKVTQSSRYLVKRTGEKVFLECVQDMDHENMFWYRQDPGLGLRLIYFSYDVKMKEKGDIPEGYSVSREKKERFSLILESASTNQTSMYLCASSLSAGVGNQPQHFGDGTRLSIL.

This rearrangement joins TRBV4-3 to TRBJ1-3; D call uncertain. Trimming cost V 0 bases and J 4 bases, with 10 bases left between them. This CDR3 comprises 15 residues. The germline V gene has CDR1 LGHNA and CDR2 YSLEER. In DNA, the CDR3 is TGCGCCAGCAGCCAAGATTGGGCTGGGGGAAACACCATATATTTT. This encodes CASSQDWAGGNTIYF.

V is TRBV4-2 and J is TRBJ2-2, with D uncertain. With 0 bases removed from V and 7 bases from J, the gap between germline ends came to 12 bases. This CDR3 contains 15 residues. Germline loops: CDR1 LGHNA, CDR2 YNFKEQ. CDR3 amino acids: CASSQDGEVHGELFF. CDR3 in DNA: TGTGCCAGCAGCCAAGACGGAGAGGTGCACGGGGAGCTGTTTTTT.

CDR3 DNA sequence: TGTGCCAGCATTCGACGCTCTGAGCAGTACTTC. It encodes CASIRRSEQYF. The chain recombines TRBV2 with TRBJ2-7; D ambiguous. Germline loops: CDR1 SNHLY, CDR2 FYNNEI. The CDR3 sequence is 11 residues long. Trimming removed 7 bases at V and 7 bases at J, with 11 bases between. Looking up the rest from reference TRBV2 and TRBJ2-7 gives the full variable domain: EPEVTQTPSHQVTQMGQEVILRCVPISNHLYFYWYRQILGQKVEFLVSFYNNEISEKSEIFDDQFSVERPDGSNFTLKIRSTKLEDSAMYFCASIRRSEQYFGPGTRLTVT.

The chain links TRBV3-1 (or the pseudogene TRBV3-2) to TRBJ1-4; 8 bases agree with TRBD1. The germline CDR1 and CDR2 sequences are LGHDT and YNNKEL (reference sequence). The CDR3 contains 14 residues. With 3 bases clipped from V and 6 bases from J, the junction kept 3 bases outside the gene matches. The DNA for the CDR3 is TGTGCCAGCAGCCACAGGGGGCGTGATGAAAAACTGTTTTTT. Its translation: CASSHRGRDEKLFF.

This chain joins TRBV5-1 and TRBJ2-3; 14 bases are a match to TRBD2. V dropped 4 bases and J dropped 6; count of bases not matched to a gene: 7. CDR1 and CDR2 (germline): SGHRS, YFSETQ. The CDR3 is made up of 16 amino acids. The CDR3 spells CASSPYRLAGGDTQYF. The CDR3 nucleotides read TGCGCCAGCAGCCCCTATAGACTAGCGGGGGGGGATACGCAGTATTTT. Full variable domain (missing parts from reference TRBV5-1 and TRBJ2-3): KAGVTQTPRYLIKTRGQQVTLSCSPISGHRSVSWYQQTPGQGLQFLFEYFSETQRNKGNFPGRFSGRQFSNSRSEMNVSTLELGDSALYLCASSPYRLAGGDTQYFGPGTRLTVL.

This chain connects TRBV7-8 to TRBJ1-3, with 8 nucleotides matching TRBD1. The CDR3 totals 16 residues. Germline loops: CDR1 SGHVS, CDR2 FQNEAQ. Trimming cost V 5 bases and J 0 bases; bases outside gene matches: 6. The CDR3 DNA reads as TGTGCCAGCAGCCGAGGGACAGGAGACTCTGGAAACACCATATATTTT. This translates into CASSRGTGDSGNTIYF.

The chain couples TRBV10-3 to TRBJ1-6; 7 positions agree with TRBD1. Germline assignment: CDR1 ENHRY and CDR2 SYGVKD. With V trimmed by 6 bases and J by 14 bases, 7 bases remained unmatched. This CDR3 has 12 amino acids. DNA for the CDR3: TGTGCCATCAGGGCTACAGGGGCCTCCCTCCACTTT. It translates to CAIRATGASLHF.

The V call is TRBV19, the J call TRBJ2-1, with 9 bases matching TRBD2. Per the germline V gene, CDR1 is LNHDA and CDR2 is SQIVND (reference sequence). The CDR3 is made up of 20 amino acids. After removal of 6 bases from V and 4 bases from J, the junction contained 22 bases not matched to a gene. The CDR3 protein is CASRKEGAGTSFPAYNEQFF. The CDR3 DNA follows: TGTGCCAGTAGAAAGGAAGGAGCCGGGACTAGCTTCCCTGCGTACAATGAGCAGTTCTTC.

This clone was recorded once. V is TRBV18 and J is TRBJ2-5, with 7 bases matching TRBD1. The germline CDR1 and CDR2 sequences are KGHSH and LQKENI. CDR3 length equals 14 residues. V lost 3 bases to trimming and J lost 2 bases; unmatched junction nucleotides: 3. Written as DNA, the CDR3 is TGTGCCAGCTCACCTCGCAGGGGGCAAGAGACCCAGTACTTC. Translation gives CASSPRRGQETQYF.

The rearrangement uses TRBV13 and TRBJ2-7; D uncertain. In germline, CDR1 is PRHDT, CDR2 FYEKMQ (reference sequence). The CDR3 runs to 14 residues. The V end lost 4 bases, the J end lost 3 bases, and 13 bases lay between the germline ends. CDR3: CASSSTTGFYEQYF. As DNA, the CDR3 is TGTGCCAGCAGCTCTACGACTGGCTTCTACGAGCAGTACTTC.

The chain links TRBV6-1 to TRBJ1-1; D is undetermined. The CDR3 contains 13 residues. Trimming removed 3 bases at V and 6 bases at J, with 11 bases between. Germline V gene lookup returns CDR1 MNHNS and CDR2 SASEGT. The CDR3 DNA reads TGTGCCAGCAGTGATCGAGGGAGGGCTGAAGCTTTCTTT. Encoded protein: CASSDRGRAEAFF.

The chain links TRBV27 to TRBJ1-1; maybe TRBD1 (6 bases). The germline V and J ends were trimmed by 3 bases and 5 bases, with 10 bases remaining between them. The CDR3 runs to 13 residues. Germline CDR1 and CDR2: MNHEY and SMNVEV (reference sequence). CDR3 amino acids: CASSFGGPTEAFF. In DNA form, the CDR3 reads TGTGCCAGCAGTTTCGGGGGGCCAACTGAAGCTTTCTTT.

The chain employs TRBV11-2 and TRBJ1-5; no firm D call. This CDR3 comprises 12 residues. The ends were cut back, 5 bases at V and 5 bases at J, with 7 bases in the middle. The V gene's germline CDR1 is SGHAT and CDR2 FQNNGV. CDR3 in amino acids: CASSATDQPQHF. The CDR3 DNA follows: TGTGCCAGCAGCGCAACCGATCAGCCCCAGCATTTT.

This clone was counted a single time. The chain joins TRBV6-5 to TRBJ2-6, with D tentatively TRBD1 (5 bases). This CDR3 is built from 16 residues. V dropped 2 bases and J dropped 0 bases, with 8 bases sitting between them. CDR1 MNHEY and CDR2 SVGAGI come from the germline V gene. This chain's CDR3 is CASSYLRDSGANVLTF. The CDR3 DNA is TGTGCCAGCAGTTACCTCAGGGACTCTGGGGCCAACGTCCTGACTTTC.

This clone was seen just once. The chain links TRBV7-2 to TRBJ1-2; 10 nucleotides align to TRBD1. Germline CDR1 is SGHTA and CDR2 is FQGNSA. The CDR3 has 15 residues. V was clipped by 6 bases and J by 5 bases; unmatched bases: 9. CDR3 bases: TGTGCCAGCAGACAAAGACAGGGGGCGCTGTATGGCTACACCTTC. Translated: CASRQRQGALYGYTF.

This chain joins TRBV5-4 and TRBJ2-7; either TRBD1 or TRBD2 may supply D (5 bases each). The germline gives CDR1 SGHNT, CDR2 YYREEE (reference sequence). The CDR3 consists of 13 residues. Between the trimmed V and J ends, which lost 3 bases and 4 bases, there was a span of 11 bases. CDR3 nucleotides: TGTGCCAGCAGCTCTGGATGGGGGTACGAGCAGTACTTC. Amino acids: CASSSGWGYEQYF.

The chain uses TRBV14 and TRBJ2-7, with 9 bases lining up with TRBD1. The CDR3 is 13 residues long. Germline V lookup: CDR1 SGHDN, CDR2 FVKESK. Trimming took 5 bases from V and 2 from J; bases not matched to a gene: 1. DNA for the CDR3: TGTGCCAGCAGCTGGGACAGGGCCTACGAGCAGTACTTC. Its protein product is CASSWDRAYEQYF.

The genes are TRBV5-1 and TRBJ2-1; D call uncertain. The ends were cut back, 5 bases at V and 3 bases at J, with 9 bases in the middle. The CDR3 has 13 amino acids. Looked up from germline, CDR1 is SGHRS and CDR2 is YFSETQ. CDR3 region: CASRFLHYNEQFF. Here the CDR3 DNA reads TGCGCCAGCAGGTTCCTACACTACAATGAGCAGTTCTTC.

The gene calls are TRBV6-5 and TRBJ1-6; D is unclear. Germline loops: CDR1 MNHEY, CDR2 SVGAGI. CDR3 size: 15 residues. V was trimmed by 6 bases and J by 5 bases, leaving 14 bases between them. The CDR3 sequence: CASRPTDRHNSPLHF. The CDR3 DNA reads TGTGCCAGCAGACCGACGGACCGGCATAATTCACCCCTCCACTTT.